Sequencing of this TCR beta chain was carried out in a study of T-cell reconstitution after alpha-beta-depleted transplantation in children. Study-level results: High day-60 TCRbeta diversity in some patients came from surviving recipient T cells and thymic progenitors. Two months or so post-transplant, alpha-beta T cells reportedly derived from several hundred expanded graft clones.

TCRbeta library construction was performed incorporating unique molecular identifiers. TCRdb independently ran MiXCR on the PCR reads; one entry per CDR3 protein. The sample shows roughly 400,000 distinct CDR3 sequences, roughly 44% of them seen only once. This clonotype was seen more than once but under ten times. Its target is unknown. The CDR3 totals 16 residues. CDR1 SGHVS and CDR2 FNYEAQ come from the germline V gene. V lost 4 bases to trimming and J lost 0 bases, with 14 bases between them. The gene calls are TRBV7-6 and TRBJ2-3; tentative D call: TRBD1 (5 bases). The receptor comes from a girl between 2 and 10 years old with aplastic anemia, due to receive a stem cell transplant. Sequenced material: PBMCs, taken before TCRalphabeta/CD19-depleted stem cell transplant. The CDR3 sequence: CASSYLTVYSTDTQYF. CDR3 DNA: TGTGCCAGCAGCTACCTGACAGTCTATAGCACAGATACGCAGTATTTT.